This T cell receptor (beta chain) was sequenced in a study of memory CD4+ T cells and cytomegalovirus serostatus. Looking at the study overall: This sample comes from healthy Belgian adults, 8 to 10 CMV seropositive, around 26 seronegative. Notes on the study in general: The CMV-associated TCR signature appears largely within the CD4+ memory repertoire. CD4+ memory repertoires contained about two fifths of the roughly 160 reported CMV TCRbeta sequences.

CDR1 is GTSNPN and CDR2 is SVGIG in the germline V gene (reference sequence). The CDR3 runs to 11 residues. V lost 5 bases and J lost 5; bases outside the gene matches: 2. In the original workflow: After removing out-of-frame reads, millions of distinct TCRbeta sequences remained. Sequencing used immunoSEQ multiplex PCR; TCRdb keeps in-frame clones, though not all of them. V and J calls and clone size are given by that table; D and trimming were obtained from the DNA. The sample yields 55,000 to 80,000 clones, about 76% seen once. Single viable CD3+CD4+CD8-CD45RO+ cells were sorted as the memory CD4+ T cells. A remark on this clone: Its target is unknown.

The V call is TRBV30, the J call TRBJ2-5; 7 bases align to TRBD1. Sequencing input: memory CD4+ T cells from blood. The sequence came from an adult in good health and CMV-seropositive. The CDR3 DNA reads TGTGCCTGGGGGACAGATGAGACCCAGTACTTC. It codes for CAWGTDETQYF. Variable domain in full (rest from reference TRBV30 and TRBJ2-5): SQTIHQWPATLVQPVGSPLSLECTVEGTSNPNLYWYRQAAGRGLQLLFYSVGIGQISSEVPQNLSASRPQDRQFILSSKKLLLSDSGFYLCAWGTDETQYFGPGTRLLVL.